This T cell receptor (beta chain) is drawn from a study of early stage breast cancer tumors. This normal breast sample came from a site about 1.9-4 cm away from the tumor. The germline V gene has CDR1 LNHDA and CDR2 SQIVND (reference sequence). Trimming left V 1 base short and J 3 bases short, with 8 bases between. This CDR3 comprises 14 residues. Clones were read by immunoSEQ multiplex PCR, and TCRdb kept only the in-frame ones, dropping some. The sample comprises thousands of clones, 70% of which are singletons, and around 13% rests with the top ten. What was sequenced was normal breast tissue next to the tumor. V usage is TRBV19 and J usage is TRBJ2-3; D may be TRBD1 (6 bases). This TCR was recovered from a person in their sixties with breast cancer. The CDR3 coding sequence is TGTGCCAGTAGTATAGGGGGGCTAACAGATACGCAGTATTTT. Amino acid sequence: CASSIGGLTDTQYF.